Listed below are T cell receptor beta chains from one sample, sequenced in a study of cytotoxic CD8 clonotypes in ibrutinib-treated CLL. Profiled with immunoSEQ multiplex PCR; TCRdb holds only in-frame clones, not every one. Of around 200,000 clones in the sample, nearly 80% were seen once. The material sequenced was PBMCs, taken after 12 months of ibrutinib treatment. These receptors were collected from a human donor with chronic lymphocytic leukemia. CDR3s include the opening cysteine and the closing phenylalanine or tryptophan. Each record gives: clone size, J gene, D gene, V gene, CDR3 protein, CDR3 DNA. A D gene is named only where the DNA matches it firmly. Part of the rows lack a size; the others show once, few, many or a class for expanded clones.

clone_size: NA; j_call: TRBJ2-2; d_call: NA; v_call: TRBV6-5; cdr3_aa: CASSAGGNTGELFF; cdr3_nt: TGTGCCAGCAGTGCCGGGGGGAACACCGGGGAGCTGTTTTTT
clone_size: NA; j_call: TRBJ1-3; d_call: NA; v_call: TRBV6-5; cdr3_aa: CASSYGNTIYF; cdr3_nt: TGTGCCAGCAGTTACGGAAACACCATATATTTT
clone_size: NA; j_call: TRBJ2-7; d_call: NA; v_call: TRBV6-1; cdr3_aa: CASGWAASYEQYF; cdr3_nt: TGTGCCAGCGGGTGGGCAGCTTCCTACGAGCAGTACTTC
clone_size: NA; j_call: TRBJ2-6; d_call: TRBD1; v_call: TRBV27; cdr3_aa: CATGTGGPGANVLTF; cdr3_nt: TGTGCCACCGGGACAGGGGGACCTGGGGCCAACGTCCTGACTTTC
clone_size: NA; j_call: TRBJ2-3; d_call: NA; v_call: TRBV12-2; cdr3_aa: CASRSTSGTVTDTQYF; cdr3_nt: TGTGCAAGTCGCTCAACCTCCGGGACAGTCACAGATACGCAGTATTTT
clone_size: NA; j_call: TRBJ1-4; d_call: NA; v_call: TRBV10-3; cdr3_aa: CAISGVAPNEKLFF; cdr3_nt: TGTGCCATCAGTGGGGTGGCTCCTAATGAAAAACTGTTTTTT
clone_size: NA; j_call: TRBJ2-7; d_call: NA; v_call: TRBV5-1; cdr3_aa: CASSRTTTLSGTYEQYF; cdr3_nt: TGCGCCAGCAGCCGCACCACGACCCTTTCGGGGACCTACGAGCAGTACTTC
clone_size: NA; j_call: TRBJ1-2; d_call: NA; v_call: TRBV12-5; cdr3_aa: CASGGGFTNYGYTF; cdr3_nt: TGTGCTAGTGGAGGGGGGTTCACTAACTATGGCTACACCTTC
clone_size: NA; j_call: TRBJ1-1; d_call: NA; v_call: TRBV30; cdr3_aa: CAWYPAGTRTEAFF; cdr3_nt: TGTGCCTGGTACCCCGCCGGGACGAGGACTGAAGCTTTCTTT
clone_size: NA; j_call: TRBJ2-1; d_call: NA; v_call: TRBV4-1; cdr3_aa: CASSQDRGGYNEQFF; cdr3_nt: TGCGCCAGCAGCCAAGATAGGGGGGGGTACAATGAGCAGTTCTTC
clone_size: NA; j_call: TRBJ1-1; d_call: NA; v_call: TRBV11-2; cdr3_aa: CASSLDRGEAFF; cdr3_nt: TGTGCCAGCAGCTTAGATCGGGGTGAAGCTTTCTTT
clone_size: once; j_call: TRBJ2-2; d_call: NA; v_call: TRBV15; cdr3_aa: CATSRSYELFF; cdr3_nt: TGTGCCACCAGCAGATCTTACGAGCTGTTTTTT
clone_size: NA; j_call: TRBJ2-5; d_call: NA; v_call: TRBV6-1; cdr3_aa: CASSEGQGWETQYF; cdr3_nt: TGTGCCAGCAGTGAAGGGCAGGGGTGGGAGACCCAGTACTTC
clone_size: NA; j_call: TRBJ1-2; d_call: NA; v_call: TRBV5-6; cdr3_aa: CASDRGGYGYTF; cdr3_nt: TGTGCCAGCGACCGGGGCGGGTATGGCTACACCTTC
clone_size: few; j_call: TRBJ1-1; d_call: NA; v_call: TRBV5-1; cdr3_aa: CASSYGDNTEAFF; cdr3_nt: TGCGCCAGCAGCTACGGCGATAACACTGAAGCTTTCTTT
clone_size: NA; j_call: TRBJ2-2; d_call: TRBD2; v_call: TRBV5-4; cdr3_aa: CASSLGGRPNTGELFF; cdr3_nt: TGTGCCAGCAGTTTGGGCGGGAGACCAAACACCGGGGAGCTGTTTTTT
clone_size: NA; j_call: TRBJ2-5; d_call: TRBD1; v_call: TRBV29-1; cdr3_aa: CSVKRGTGEETQYF; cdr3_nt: TGCAGCGTCAAACGCGGGACAGGGGAAGAGACCCAGTACTTC
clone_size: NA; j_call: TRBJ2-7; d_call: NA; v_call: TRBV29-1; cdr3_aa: CSVGGTYEQYF; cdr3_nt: TGCAGCGTTGGAGGAACCTACGAGCAGTACTTC
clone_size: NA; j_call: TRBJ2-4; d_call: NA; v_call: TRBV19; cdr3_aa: CASSIEGRGGNIQYF; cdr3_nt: TGTGCCAGTAGTATAGAGGGGCGGGGAGGAAACATTCAGTACTTC
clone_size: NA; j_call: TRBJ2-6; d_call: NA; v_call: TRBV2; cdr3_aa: CASSDWSSGANVLTF; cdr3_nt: TGTGCCAGCAGTGACTGGAGCTCTGGGGCCAACGTCCTGACTTTC
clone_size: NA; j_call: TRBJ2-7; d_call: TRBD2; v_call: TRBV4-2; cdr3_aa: CASSQGGQRGSYEQYF; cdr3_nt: TGTGCCAGCAGCCAAGGGGGCCAGCGGGGGTCATACGAGCAGTACTTC
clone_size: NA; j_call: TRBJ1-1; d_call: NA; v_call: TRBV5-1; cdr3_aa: CARQGGGENTEAFF; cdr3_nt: TGCGCCAGACAAGGCGGAGGAGAGAACACTGAAGCTTTCTTT
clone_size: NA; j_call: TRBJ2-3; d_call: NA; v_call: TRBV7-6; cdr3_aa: CASSLGPANTDTQYF; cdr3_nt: TGTGCCAGCAGTCTCGGGCCAGCTAACACAGATACGCAGTATTTT
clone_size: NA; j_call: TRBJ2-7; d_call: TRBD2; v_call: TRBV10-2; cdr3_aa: CASSGSSTSGLTYEQYF; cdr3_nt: TGCGCCAGCAGTGGTTCTTCGACTAGCGGCCTCACCTACGAGCAGTACTTC
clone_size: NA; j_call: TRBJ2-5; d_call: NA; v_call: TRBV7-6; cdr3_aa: CASSLEVAGETQYF; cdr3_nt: TGTGCCAGCAGCTTAGAGGTTGCGGGAGAGACCCAGTACTTC
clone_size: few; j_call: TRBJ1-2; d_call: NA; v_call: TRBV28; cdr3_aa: CASSIPDRLYGYTF; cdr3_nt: TGTGCCAGCAGTATTCCCGACAGGCTCTATGGCTACACCTTC
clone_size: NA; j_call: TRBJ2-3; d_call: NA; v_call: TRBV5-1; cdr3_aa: CASSLAGIGDTQYF; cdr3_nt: TGCGCCAGCAGCTTGGCCGGTATTGGAGATACGCAGTATTTT
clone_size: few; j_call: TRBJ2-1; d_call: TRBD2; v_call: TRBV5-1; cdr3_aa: CASSGGSGRLNEQFF; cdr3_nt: TGCGCCAGCAGCGGCGGTAGCGGGAGGCTCAATGAGCAGTTCTTC
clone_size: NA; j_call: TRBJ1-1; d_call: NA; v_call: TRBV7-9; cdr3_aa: CASSSQGTEAFF; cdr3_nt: TGTGCCAGCAGCTCACAGGGCACTGAAGCTTTCTTT
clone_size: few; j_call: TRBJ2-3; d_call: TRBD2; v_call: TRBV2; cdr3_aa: CASSSGGTDTQYF; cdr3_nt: TGTGCCAGCAGCTCGGGGGGAACAGATACGCAGTATTTT
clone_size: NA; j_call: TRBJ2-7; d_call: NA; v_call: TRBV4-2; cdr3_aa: CASSQVSGFHEQYF; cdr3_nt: TGTGCCAGCAGCCAAGTATCGGGGTTCCACGAGCAGTACTTC
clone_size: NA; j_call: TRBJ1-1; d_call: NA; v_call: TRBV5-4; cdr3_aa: CASSLRVSTEAFF; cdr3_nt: TGTGCCAGCAGCTTGCGGGTGTCCACTGAAGCTTTCTTT
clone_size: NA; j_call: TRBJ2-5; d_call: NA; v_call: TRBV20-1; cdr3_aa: CSAKKIETQYF; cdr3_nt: TGCAGTGCTAAAAAGATCGAGACCCAGTACTTC
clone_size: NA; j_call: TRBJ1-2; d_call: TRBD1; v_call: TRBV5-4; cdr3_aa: CASSLDRVELRGYTF; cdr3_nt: TGTGCCAGCAGCCTGGACAGGGTGGAGTTGCGTGGCTACACCTTC
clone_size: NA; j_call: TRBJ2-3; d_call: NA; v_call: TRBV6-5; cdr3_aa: CASRMGARDTQYF; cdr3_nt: TGTGCCAGCAGAATGGGAGCCCGAGATACGCAGTATTTT
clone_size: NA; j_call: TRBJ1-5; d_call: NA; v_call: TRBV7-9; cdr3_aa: CASSPQQGVFTLGPQHF; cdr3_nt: TGTGCCAGCAGCCCGCAACAGGGAGTATTCACCCTGGGGCCCCAGCATTTT
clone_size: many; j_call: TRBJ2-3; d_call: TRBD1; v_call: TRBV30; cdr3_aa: CAWSRRQGESDTQYF; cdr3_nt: TGTGCCTGGAGTCGCCGACAGGGGGAATCGGATACGCAGTATTTT
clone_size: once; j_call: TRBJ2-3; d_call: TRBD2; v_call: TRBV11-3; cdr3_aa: CASSPGGYTQYF; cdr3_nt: TGTGCCAGCAGCCCCGGGGGGTATACGCAGTATTTT
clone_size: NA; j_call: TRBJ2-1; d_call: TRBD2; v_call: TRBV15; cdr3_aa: CATSRDPRLANYYNEQFF; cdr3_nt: TGTGCCACCAGCAGAGATCCCCGACTAGCCAACTACTACAATGAGCAGTTCTTC
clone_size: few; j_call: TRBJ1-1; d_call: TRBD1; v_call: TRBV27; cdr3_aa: CASRITGATEAFF; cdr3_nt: TGTGCCAGCAGGATTACAGGGGCGACTGAAGCTTTCTTT
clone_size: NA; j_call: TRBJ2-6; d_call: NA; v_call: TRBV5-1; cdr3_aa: CASSSSSGANVLTF; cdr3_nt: TGCGCCAGCAGCTCAAGCTCTGGGGCCAACGTCCTGACTTTC
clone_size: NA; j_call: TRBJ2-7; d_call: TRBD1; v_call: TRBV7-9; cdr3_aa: CASSPRTGQVEQYF; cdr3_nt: TGTGCCAGCAGCCCCCGGACAGGGCAGGTGGAGCAGTACTTC
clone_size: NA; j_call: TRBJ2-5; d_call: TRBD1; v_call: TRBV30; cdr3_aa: CAWRGQGAGQETQYF; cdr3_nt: TGTGCCTGGAGGGGTCAGGGGGCTGGCCAAGAGACCCAGTACTTC
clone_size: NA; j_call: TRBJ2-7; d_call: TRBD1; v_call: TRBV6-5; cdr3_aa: CASSRPGQEDEQYF; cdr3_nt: TGTGCCAGCAGCCGACCGGGACAGGAAGACGAGCAGTACTTC
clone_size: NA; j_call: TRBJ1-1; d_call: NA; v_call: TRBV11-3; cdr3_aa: CASSQRSTRVFF; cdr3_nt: TGTGCCAGCAGCCAGAGGTCCACCAGAGTTTTCTTT
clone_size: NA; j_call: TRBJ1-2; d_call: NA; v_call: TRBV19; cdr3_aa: CASSIGREPVDLTF; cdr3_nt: TGTGCCAGTAGTATAGGCAGGGAGCCCGTTGACCTCACCTTC
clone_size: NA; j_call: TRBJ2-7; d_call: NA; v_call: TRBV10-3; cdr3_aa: CAISEKVGRSYEQYF; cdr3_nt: TGTGCCATCAGTGAGAAAGTGGGGAGATCCTACGAGCAGTACTTC
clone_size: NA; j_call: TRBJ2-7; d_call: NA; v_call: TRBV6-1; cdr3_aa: CASSSREQYF; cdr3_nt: TGTGCCAGCAGTTCCCGCGAGCAGTACTTC
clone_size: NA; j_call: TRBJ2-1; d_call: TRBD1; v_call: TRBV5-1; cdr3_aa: CASSFRTGGDEQFF; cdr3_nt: TGCGCCAGCAGCTTTCGGACAGGGGGGGATGAGCAGTTCTTC
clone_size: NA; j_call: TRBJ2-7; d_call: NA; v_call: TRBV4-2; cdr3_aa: CASSLGFASREQYF; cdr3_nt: TGTGCCAGCAGCTTGGGGTTTGCCAGTCGCGAGCAGTACTTC
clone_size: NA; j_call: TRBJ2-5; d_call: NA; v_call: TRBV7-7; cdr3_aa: CASSSGTGGETQYF; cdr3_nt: TGTGCTAGCAGCAGCGGAACGGGCGGGGAGACCCAGTACTTC
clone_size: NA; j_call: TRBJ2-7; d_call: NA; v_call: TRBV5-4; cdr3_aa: CASSFGTPDYEQYF; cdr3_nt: TGTGCCAGCAGCTTCGGGACACCCGACTACGAGCAGTACTTC
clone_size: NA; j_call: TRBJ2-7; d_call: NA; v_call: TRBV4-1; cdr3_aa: CASSALPGPSEQYF; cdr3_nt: TGCGCCAGCAGCGCCCTTCCAGGCCCCAGCGAGCAGTACTTC
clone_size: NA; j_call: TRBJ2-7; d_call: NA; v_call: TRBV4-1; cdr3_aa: CASSQDLIGAGEQYF; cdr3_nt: TGCGCCAGCAGCCAAGATCTCATAGGGGCGGGAGAGCAGTACTTC
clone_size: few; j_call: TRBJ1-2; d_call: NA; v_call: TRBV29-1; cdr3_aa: CSVDHPGEGYGYTF; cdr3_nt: TGCAGCGTTGACCACCCGGGGGAGGGGTATGGCTACACCTTC
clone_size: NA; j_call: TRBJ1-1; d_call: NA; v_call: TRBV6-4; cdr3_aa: CATPAGAFF; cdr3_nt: TGTGCCACCCCCGCGGGGGCTTTCTTT
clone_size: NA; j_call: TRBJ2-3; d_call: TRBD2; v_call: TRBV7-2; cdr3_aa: CASSLEGAGLAGPHGTQYF; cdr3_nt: TGTGCCAGCAGCTTAGAGGGCGCGGGACTAGCGGGGCCACACGGTACGCAGTATTTT
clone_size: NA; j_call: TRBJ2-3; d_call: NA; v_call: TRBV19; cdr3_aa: CASSKVGSTDTQYF; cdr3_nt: TGTGCCAGTAGTAAGGTGGGAAGCACAGATACGCAGTATTTT
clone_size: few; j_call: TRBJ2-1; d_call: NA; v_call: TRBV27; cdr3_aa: CASSLSANEQFF; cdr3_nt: TGTGCCAGCAGTTTATCGGCCAATGAGCAGTTCTTC